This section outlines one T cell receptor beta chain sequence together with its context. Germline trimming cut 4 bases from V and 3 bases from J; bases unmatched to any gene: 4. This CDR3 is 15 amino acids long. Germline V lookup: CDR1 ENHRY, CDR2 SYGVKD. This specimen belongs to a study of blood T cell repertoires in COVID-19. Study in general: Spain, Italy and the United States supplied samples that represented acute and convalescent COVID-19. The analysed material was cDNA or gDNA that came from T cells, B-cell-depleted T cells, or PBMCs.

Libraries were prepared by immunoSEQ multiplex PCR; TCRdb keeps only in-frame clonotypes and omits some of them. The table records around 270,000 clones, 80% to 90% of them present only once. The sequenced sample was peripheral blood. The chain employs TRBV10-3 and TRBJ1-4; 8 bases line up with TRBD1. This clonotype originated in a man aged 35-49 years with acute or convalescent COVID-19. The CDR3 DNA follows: TGTGCCATCAGTGGAGGACAGGGAGCTAATGAAAAACTGTTTTTT. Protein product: CAISGGQGANEKLFF.